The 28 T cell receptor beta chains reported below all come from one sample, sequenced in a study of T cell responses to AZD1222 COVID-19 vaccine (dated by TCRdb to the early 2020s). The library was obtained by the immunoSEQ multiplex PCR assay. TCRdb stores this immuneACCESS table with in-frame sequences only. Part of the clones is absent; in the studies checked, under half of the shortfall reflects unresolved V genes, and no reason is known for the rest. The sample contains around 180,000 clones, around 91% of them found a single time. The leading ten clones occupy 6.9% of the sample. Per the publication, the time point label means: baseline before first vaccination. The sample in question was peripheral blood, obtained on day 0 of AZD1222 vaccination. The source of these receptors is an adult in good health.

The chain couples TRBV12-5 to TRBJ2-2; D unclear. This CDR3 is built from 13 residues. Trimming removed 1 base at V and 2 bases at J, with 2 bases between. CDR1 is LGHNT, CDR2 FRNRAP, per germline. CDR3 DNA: TGTGCTAGTGGTTTGGATAACACCGGGGAGCTGTTTTTT. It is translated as CASGLDNTGELFF.

The CDR3 region is CASSQDVAGANTDTQYF. The DNA of the CDR3 is TGTGCCAGCAGCCAAGATGTGGCGGGGGCCAACACAGATACGCAGTATTTT. The chain recombines TRBV4-2 with TRBJ2-3; D perhaps matches TRBD2 (7 bases). Trimming cost V 0 bases and J 2 bases, with 15 bases left between them. The CDR3 extends over 17 amino acids. The germline gives CDR1 LGHNA, CDR2 YNFKEQ.

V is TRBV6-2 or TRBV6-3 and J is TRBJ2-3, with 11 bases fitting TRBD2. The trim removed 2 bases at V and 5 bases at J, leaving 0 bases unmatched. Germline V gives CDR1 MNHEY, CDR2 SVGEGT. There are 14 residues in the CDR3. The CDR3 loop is CASSYTSGGDTQYF. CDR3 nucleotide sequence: TGTGCCAGCAGTTACACTAGCGGGGGAGATACGCAGTATTTT.

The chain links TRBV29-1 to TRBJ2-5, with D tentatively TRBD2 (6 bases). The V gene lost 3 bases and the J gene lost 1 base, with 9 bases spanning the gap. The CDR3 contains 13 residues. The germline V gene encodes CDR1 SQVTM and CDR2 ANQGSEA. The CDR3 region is CSVEGEVQETQYF. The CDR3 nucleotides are TGCAGCGTTGAGGGGGAGGTCCAAGAGACCCAGTACTTC.

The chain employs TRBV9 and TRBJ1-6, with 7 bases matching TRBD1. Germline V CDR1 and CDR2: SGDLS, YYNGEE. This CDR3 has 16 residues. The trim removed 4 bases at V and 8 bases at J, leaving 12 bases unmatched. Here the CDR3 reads CASSPKRTGVDSPLHF. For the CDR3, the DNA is TGTGCCAGCAGCCCTAAAAGAACAGGGGTGGATTCACCCCTCCACTTT.

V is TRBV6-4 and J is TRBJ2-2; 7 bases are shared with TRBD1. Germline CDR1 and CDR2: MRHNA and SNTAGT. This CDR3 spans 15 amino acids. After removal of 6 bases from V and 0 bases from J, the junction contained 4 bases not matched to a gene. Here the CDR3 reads CASRQTGTNTGELFF. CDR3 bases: TGTGCCAGCAGGCAGACAGGGACGAACACCGGGGAGCTGTTTTTT.

This chain's CDR3 is CASSGGTDHTDTQYF. In nucleotides, the CDR3 is TGTGCCAGCAGCGGAGGGACAGACCACACAGATACGCAGTATTTT. The chain has TRBV5-6 and TRBJ2-3, with TRBD1 as a possible D gene (7 bases). Germline V CDR1 and CDR2: SGHDT, YYEEEE. There are 15 residues in the CDR3. The germline V and J ends were trimmed by 4 bases and 2 bases, with 14 bases remaining between them.

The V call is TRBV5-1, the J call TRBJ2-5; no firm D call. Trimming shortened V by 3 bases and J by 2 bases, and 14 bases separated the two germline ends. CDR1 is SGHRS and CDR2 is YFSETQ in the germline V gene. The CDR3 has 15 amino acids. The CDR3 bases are TGCGCCAGCAGCTCTGGGGTCACAGAGCAAGAGACCCAGTACTTC. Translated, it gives CASSSGVTEQETQYF.

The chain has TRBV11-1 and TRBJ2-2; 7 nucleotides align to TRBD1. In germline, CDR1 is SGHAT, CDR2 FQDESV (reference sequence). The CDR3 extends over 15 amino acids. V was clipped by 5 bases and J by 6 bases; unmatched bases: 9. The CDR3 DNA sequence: TGTGCCAGCAGCGACGACAGGGTGAGGTCCGGGGAGCTGTTTTTT. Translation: CASSDDRVRSGELFF.

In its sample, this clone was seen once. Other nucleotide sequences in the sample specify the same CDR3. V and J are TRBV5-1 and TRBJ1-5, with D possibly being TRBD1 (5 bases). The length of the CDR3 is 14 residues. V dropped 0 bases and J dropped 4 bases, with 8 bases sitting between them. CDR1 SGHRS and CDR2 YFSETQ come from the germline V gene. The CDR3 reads CASSLAGGNQPQHF. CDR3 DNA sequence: TGCGCCAGCAGCTTGGCGGGGGGAAATCAGCCCCAGCATTTT.

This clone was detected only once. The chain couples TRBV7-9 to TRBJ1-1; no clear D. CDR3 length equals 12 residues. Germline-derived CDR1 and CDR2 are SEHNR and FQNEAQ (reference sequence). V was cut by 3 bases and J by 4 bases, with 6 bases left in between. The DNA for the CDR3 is TGTGCCAGCAGCTTCGAAGTCACTGAAGCTTTCTTT. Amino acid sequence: CASSFEVTEAFF.

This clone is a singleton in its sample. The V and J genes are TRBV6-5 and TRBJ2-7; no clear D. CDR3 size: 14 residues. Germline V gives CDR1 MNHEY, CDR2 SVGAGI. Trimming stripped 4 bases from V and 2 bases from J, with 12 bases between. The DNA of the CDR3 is TGTGCCAGCAGTTTTACAGCAGAACCCTACGAGCAGTACTTC. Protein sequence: CASSFTAEPYEQYF.

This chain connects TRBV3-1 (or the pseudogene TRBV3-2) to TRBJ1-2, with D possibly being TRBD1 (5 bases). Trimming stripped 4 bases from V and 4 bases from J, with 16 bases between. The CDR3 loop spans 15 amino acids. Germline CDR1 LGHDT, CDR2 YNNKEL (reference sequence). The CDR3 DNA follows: TGTGCCAGCAGCCGTTCAGGAGGAGGGGCCTATGGCTACACCTTC. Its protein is CASSRSGGGAYGYTF.

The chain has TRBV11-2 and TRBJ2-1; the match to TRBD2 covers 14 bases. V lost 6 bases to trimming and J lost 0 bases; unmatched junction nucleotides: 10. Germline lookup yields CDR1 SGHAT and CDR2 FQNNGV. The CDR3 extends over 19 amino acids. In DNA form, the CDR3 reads TGTGCCAGCAGTCCTACGGGACTAGCGGGGGAAAGCTCCTACAATGAGCAGTTCTTC. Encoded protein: CASSPTGLAGESSYNEQFF.

The CDR3 loop reads CASSVASGGDTQYF. The CDR3, as DNA: TGTGCCAGCAGCGTAGCTTCGGGTGGCGATACGCAGTATTTT. The gene calls are TRBV9 and TRBJ2-3; D ambiguous. This CDR3 is built from 14 residues. Germline V CDR1 and CDR2: SGDLS, YYNGEE. Deletions cut 0 bases from V and 6 bases from J, with 11 bases between.

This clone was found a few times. The CDR3 sequence: CASSEGQGAYNEQFF. The CDR3 DNA is TGTGCCAGCAGCGAGGGACAGGGGGCCTACAATGAGCAGTTCTTC. The rearrangement uses TRBV11-3 and TRBJ2-1, with 11 bases matching TRBD1. The CDR3 spans 15 residues. In germline, CDR1 is SGHNT, CDR2 YENEEA. Trimming took 5 bases from V and 2 from J; bases not matched to a gene: 2.

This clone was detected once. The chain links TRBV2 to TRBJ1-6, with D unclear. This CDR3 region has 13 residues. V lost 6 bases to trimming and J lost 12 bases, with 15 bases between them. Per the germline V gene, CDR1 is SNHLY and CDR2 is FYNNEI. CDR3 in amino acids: CASRARLMVPLHF. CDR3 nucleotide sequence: TGTGCCAGCAGGGCTAGACTTATGGTACCCCTCCACTTT. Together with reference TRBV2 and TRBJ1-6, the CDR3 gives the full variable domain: EPEVTQTPSHQVTQMGQEVILRCVPISNHLYFYWYRQILGQKVEFLVSFYNNEISEKSEIFDDQFSVERPDGSNFTLKIRSTKLEDSAMYFCASRARLMVPLHFGNGTRLTVT.

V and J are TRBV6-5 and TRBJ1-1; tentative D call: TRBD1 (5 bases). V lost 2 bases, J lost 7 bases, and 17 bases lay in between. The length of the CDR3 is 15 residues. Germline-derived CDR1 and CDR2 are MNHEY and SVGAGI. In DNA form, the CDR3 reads TGTGCCAGCAGTTACCTACTCGGGGAGGGGCTTGAAGCTTTCTTT. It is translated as CASSYLLGEGLEAFF.

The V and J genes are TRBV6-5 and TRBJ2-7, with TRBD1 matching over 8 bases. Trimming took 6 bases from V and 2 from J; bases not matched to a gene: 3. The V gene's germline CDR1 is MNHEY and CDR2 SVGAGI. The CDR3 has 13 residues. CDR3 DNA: TGTGCCAGCAGCGACAGGGGCGCCTACGAGCAGTACTTC. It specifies CASSDRGAYEQYF.

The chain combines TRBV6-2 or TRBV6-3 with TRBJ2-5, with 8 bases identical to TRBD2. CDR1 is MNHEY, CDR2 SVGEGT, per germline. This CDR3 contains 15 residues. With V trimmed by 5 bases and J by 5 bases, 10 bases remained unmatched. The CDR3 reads CASSGLAGPRETQYF. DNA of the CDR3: TGTGCCAGCAGTGGGTTAGCGGGGCCGCGTGAGACCCAGTACTTC.

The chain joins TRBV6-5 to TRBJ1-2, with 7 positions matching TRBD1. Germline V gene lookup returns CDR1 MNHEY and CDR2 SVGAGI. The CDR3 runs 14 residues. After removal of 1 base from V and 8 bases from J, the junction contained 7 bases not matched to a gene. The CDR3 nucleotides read TGTGCCAGCAGTTACTTAGACAGGGCTAAGGGCTACACCTTC. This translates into CASSYLDRAKGYTF.

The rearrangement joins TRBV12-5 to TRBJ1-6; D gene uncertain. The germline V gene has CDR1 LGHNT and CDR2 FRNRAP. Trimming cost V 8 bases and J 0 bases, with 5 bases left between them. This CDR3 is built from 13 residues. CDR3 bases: TGTGCTAGTATGAGCTCCTATAATTCACCCCTCCACTTT. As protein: CASMSSYNSPLHF.

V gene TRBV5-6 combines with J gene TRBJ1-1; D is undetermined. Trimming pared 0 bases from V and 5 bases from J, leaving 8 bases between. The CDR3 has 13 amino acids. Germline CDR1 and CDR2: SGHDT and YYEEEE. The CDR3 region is CASSLDFGTEAFF. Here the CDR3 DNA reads TGTGCCAGCAGCTTGGATTTCGGGACTGAAGCTTTCTTT.

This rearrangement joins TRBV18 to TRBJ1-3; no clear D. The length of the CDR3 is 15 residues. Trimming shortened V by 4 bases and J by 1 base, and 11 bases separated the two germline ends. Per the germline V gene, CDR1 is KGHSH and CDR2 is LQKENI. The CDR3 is CASSLGRDSGNTIYF. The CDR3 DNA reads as TGTGCCAGCTCACTCGGACGGGATTCTGGAAACACCATATATTTT.

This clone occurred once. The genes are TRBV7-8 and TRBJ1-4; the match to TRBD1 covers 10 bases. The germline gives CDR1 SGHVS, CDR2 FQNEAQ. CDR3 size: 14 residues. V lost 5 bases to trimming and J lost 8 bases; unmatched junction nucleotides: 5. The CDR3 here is CASSLGDRGEKLFF. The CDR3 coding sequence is TGTGCCAGCAGCCTCGGGGACAGGGGCGAAAAACTGTTTTTT.

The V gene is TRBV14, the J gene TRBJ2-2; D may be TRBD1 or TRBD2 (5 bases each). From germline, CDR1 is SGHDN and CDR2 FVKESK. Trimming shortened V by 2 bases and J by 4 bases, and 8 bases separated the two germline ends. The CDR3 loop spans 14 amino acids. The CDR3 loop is CASSQPGTTGELFF. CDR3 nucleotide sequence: TGTGCCAGCAGCCAACCTGGGACCACCGGGGAGCTGTTTTTT.

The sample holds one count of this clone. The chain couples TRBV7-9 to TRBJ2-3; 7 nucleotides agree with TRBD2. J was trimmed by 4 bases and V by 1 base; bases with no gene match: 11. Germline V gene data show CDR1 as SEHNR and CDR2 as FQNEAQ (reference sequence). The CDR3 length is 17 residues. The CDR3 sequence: CASSLGLAVLRADTQYF. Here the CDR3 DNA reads TGTGCCAGCAGCTTAGGGCTAGCGGTACTTAGGGCAGATACGCAGTATTTT.

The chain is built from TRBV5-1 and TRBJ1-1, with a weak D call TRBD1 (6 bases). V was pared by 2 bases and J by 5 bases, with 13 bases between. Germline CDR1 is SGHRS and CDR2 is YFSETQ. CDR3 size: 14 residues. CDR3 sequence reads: CASSLRKGGTEAFF. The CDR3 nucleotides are TGCGCCAGCAGCTTAAGGAAGGGGGGGACTGAAGCTTTCTTT.